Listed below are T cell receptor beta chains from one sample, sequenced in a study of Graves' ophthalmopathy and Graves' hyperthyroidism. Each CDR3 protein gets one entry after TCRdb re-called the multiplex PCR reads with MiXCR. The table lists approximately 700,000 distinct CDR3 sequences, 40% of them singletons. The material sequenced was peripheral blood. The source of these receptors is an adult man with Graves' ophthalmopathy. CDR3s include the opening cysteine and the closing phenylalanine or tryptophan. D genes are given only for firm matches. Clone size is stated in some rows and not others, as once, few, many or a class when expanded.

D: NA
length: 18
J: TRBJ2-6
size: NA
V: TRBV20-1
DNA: TGCAGTGCTAGTGTATCAGGGAGTCAGTGGGCTGGGGCCAACGTCCTGACTTTC
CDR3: CSASVSGSQWAGANVLTF

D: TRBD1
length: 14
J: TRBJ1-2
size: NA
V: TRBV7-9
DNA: TGTGCCAGCAGCCCACAGGGGTTCGGCTATGGCTACACCTTC
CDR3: CASSPQGFGYGYTF

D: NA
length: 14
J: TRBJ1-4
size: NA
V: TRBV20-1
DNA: TGCAGTGCTAGACCCGACATTTTTGAGGAAAAACTGTTTTTT
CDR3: CSARPDIFEEKLFF

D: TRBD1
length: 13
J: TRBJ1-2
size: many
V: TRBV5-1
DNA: TGCGCCAGCAGTCCCCAGGGGGTCCATGGCTACACCTTC
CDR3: CASSPQGVHGYTF

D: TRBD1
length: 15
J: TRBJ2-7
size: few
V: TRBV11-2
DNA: TGTGCCAGCAGCTTAGGGACAGGAGGCGGGTACGAGCAGTACTTC
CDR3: CASSLGTGGGYEQYF

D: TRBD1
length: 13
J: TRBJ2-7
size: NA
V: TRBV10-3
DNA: TGTGCCAGCAGTGTATCGACAGGGGAGGAGCAGTACTTC
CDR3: CASSVSTGEEQYF

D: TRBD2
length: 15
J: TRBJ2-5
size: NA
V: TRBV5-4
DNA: TGTGCCAGCAGCTATGGGACTAGGACCCAAGAGACCCAGTACTTC
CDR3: CASSYGTRTQETQYF

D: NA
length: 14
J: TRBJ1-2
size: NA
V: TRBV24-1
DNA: TGTGCCACCAGTGATCCATCGGGGTACTATGGCTACACCTTC
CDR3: CATSDPSGYYGYTF

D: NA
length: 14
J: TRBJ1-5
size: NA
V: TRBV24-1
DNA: TGTGCCAGCAGTCCCTGGAGAGACAATCAGCCCCAGCATTTT
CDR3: CASSPWRDNQPQHF

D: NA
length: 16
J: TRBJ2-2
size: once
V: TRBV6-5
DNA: TGTGCCAGCAGGCTGGAGGGGTTCGGGCAGGCCGGGGAGCTGTTTTTT
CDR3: CASRLEGFGQAGELFF